This T cell receptor (beta chain) was captured by sequencing in a study of T cell responses to AZD1222 COVID-19 vaccine. The study, taken as a whole, reports: Donors, mostly white British, included more females; clonal diversity was possibly underestimated.

Sequenced by immunoSEQ multiplex PCR; TCRdb stores in-frame clones only, minus some. This table holds around 180,000 clones, 80% to 90% found once. Regarding this clone: Its antigen is not known.

The CDR3 is 15 amino acids. Trimming cost V 4 bases and J 0 bases, with 10 bases left between them. Germline CDR1 SNHLY, CDR2 FYNNEI. This TCR came from an adult in good health. The sample in question was peripheral blood, obtained on day 0 of AZD1222 vaccination. The chain couples TRBV2 to TRBJ2-1; D remains unclear. The CDR3 DNA reads TGTGCCAGCAGTGCAGAGCCCCTCTCCTACAATGAGCAGTTCTTC. Translation gives CASSAEPLSYNEQFF.